These 30 T cell receptor beta chains were sequenced from one sample in a study of cytomegalovirus exposure and HLA in healthy donors. Primers: 60 Vbeta forward and 13 Jbeta reverse. The repertoire was sequenced with immunoSEQ multiplex PCR; TCRdb's copy has only in-frame clones and lacks some. The table lists approximately 130,000 clones, just under 80% of them singletons, with about 1.1% in the top ten. Sequencing was done on a sample of PBMCs. Source of these receptors: a male donor in good health and CMV-seronegative.

V usage is TRBV7-2 and J usage is TRBJ2-1; 8 bases fit TRBD2. Germline values: CDR1 SGHTA, CDR2 FQGNSA. CDR3 length equals 15 residues. V lost 5 bases and J lost 4; bases outside the gene matches: 7. The CDR3: CASSATGGGYNEQFF. CDR3 coding DNA: TGTGCCAGCAGCGCCACGGGGGGGGGTTACAATGAGCAGTTCTTC. The full variable domain, with the rest looked up from reference TRBV7-2 and TRBJ2-1, is GAGVSQSPSNKVTEKGKDVELRCDPISGHTALYWYRQSLGQGLEFLIYFQGNSAPDKSGLPSDRFSAERTGGSVSTLTIQRTQQEDSAVYLCASSATGGGYNEQFFGPGTRLTVL.

V and J are TRBV7-9 and TRBJ2-5, with D possibly matching TRBD2 (5 bases). In germline, CDR1 is SEHNR, CDR2 FQNEAQ (reference sequence). Trimming shortened V by 1 base and J by 5 bases, and 14 bases separated the two germline ends. CDR3 length equals 15 residues. The CDR3, as DNA: TGTGCCAGCAGCTTAGGCTCGGGATCTTCGGAGACCCAGTACTTC. It translates to CASSLGSGSSETQYF.

The chain uses TRBV18 and TRBJ2-3, with 8 bases that match TRBD1. The CDR3 consists of 16 residues. Germline trimming cut 1 base from V and 6 bases from J; bases unmatched to any gene: 9. The germline V gene has CDR1 KGHSH and CDR2 LQKENI. CDR3 sequence (DNA): TGTGCCAGCTCACCACAACAGACAGGGGCGGCGGATACGCAGTATTTT. Its protein is CASSPQQTGAADTQYF.

The chain couples TRBV2 to TRBJ2-5, with D maybe TRBD2 (6 bases). The ends were cut back, 6 bases at V and 5 bases at J, with 19 bases in the middle. Germline assignment: CDR1 SNHLY and CDR2 FYNNEI. This CDR3 is built from 15 residues. In DNA form, the CDR3 reads TGTGCCAGCAGCTCCCCGAGTGGTGGGGGGGAGACCCAGTACTTC. Translating it yields CASSSPSGGGETQYF.

The rearrangement uses TRBV6-4 and TRBJ2-2, with 7 bases lining up with TRBD1. Germline V gives CDR1 MRHNA, CDR2 SNTAGT. The CDR3 contains 15 residues. The V gene end was trimmed by 2 bases and the J gene end by 6 bases; junction bases not matched to a gene: 6. This chain's CDR3 is CASSDETGRPGELFF. CDR3 sequence (DNA): TGTGCCAGCAGTGACGAGACAGGGAGACCCGGGGAGCTGTTTTTT.

The rearrangement links TRBV13 to TRBJ2-7; D is undetermined. CDR3 length: 15 amino acids. Germline CDR1 reads PRHDT; CDR2 reads FYEKMQ (reference sequence). V gave up 4 bases and J gave up 2 bases, with 15 bases separating them. In DNA, the CDR3 is TGTGCCAGCAGCTCCCGAAGCTTTCTCACCTACGAGCAGTACTTC. Translating it yields CASSSRSFLTYEQYF.

This clone was seen more than once but under ten times. The chain recombines TRBV21-1 with TRBJ2-7; the DNA was not compared with TRBD1, the D call given in the table. TRBV21-1 corresponds to a pseudogene. The CDR3 length is 13 residues. The CDR3 DNA reads as TGTGCCAGCAGCAAAGACAGGGGGGACGAGCAGTACTTC. Translation: CASSKDRGDEQYF.

This chain uses TRBV11-2 with TRBJ1-3; unclear D gene. Germline V lookup: CDR1 SGHAT, CDR2 FQNNGV. CDR3 length: 17 residues. Trimming removed 0 bases from V and 0 bases from J, with 12 bases in between. The CDR3 region is CASSLEGQPFSGNTIYF. CDR3 coding DNA: TGTGCCAGCAGCTTAGAGGGCCAGCCTTTCTCTGGAAACACCATATATTTT.

The rearrangement uses TRBV6-4 and TRBJ1-1; possibly TRBD1 for D (5 bases). Trimming shortened V by 4 bases and J by 3 bases, and 9 bases separated the two germline ends. The germline V gene encodes CDR1 MRHNA and CDR2 SNTAGT. This CDR3 is built from 13 residues. Here the CDR3 reads CASSVEGDTEAFF. In DNA form, the CDR3 reads TGTGCCAGCAGTGTGGAAGGGGACACTGAAGCTTTCTTT.

The chain couples TRBV19 to TRBJ2-1; 7 bases fit TRBD2. The junction had 16 bases not matched to a gene; V was cut back by 7 bases and J by 10 bases. CDR1 and CDR2 (germline): LNHDA, SQIVND (reference sequence). The CDR3 is 15 residues long. This CDR3 reads CASTSYGTTGREQFF. The CDR3 DNA reads as TGTGCCAGTACCAGCTACGGGACTACTGGACGGGAGCAGTTCTTC. The whole variable domain, filled in from reference TRBV19 and TRBJ2-1, reads DGGITQSPKYLFRKEGQNVTLSCEQNLNHDAMYWYRQDPGQGLRLIYYSQIVNDFQKGDIAEGYSVSREKKESFPLTVTSAQKNPTAFYLCASTSYGTTGREQFFGPGTRLTVL.

In DNA form, the CDR3 reads TGTGCCAGCAGCCCCCGTGGAAGGAGGACTAATGAAAAACTGTTTTTT. Its protein product is CASSPRGRRTNEKLFF. The chain recombines TRBV5-8 with TRBJ1-4; D is ambiguous. The CDR3 covers 16 residues. V was cut by 4 bases and J by 2 bases, with 15 bases left in between. The V gene's germline CDR1 is SGHTS and CDR2 YDEGEE. Drawing the rest from reference TRBV5-8 and TRBJ1-4, the complete variable domain is EAGVTQSPTHLIKTRGQQATLRCSPISGHTSVYWYQQALGLGLQFLLWYDEGEERNRGNFPPRFSGRQFPNYSSELNVNALELEDSALYLCASSPRGRRTNEKLFFGSGTQLSVL.

J is TRBJ1-2 and V is TRBV6-4, with 7 bases identical to TRBD1. With 6 bases clipped from V and 4 bases from J, the junction kept 8 bases outside the gene matches. The CDR3 sequence is 14 residues long. Germline V gene sequence: CDR1 MRHNA, CDR2 SNTAGT. The DNA of the CDR3 is TGTGCCAGCAGCGCCGACAGGGCTAGCTATGGCTACACCTTC. It encodes CASSADRASYGYTF.

V is TRBV9 and J is TRBJ1-2; maybe TRBD1 (5 bases). This CDR3 contains 14 residues. Trimming shortened V by 4 bases and J by 2 bases, and 12 bases separated the two germline ends. Germline V gene data show CDR1 as SGDLS and CDR2 as YYNGEE. The DNA of the CDR3 is TGTGCCAGCAGCCCCATGGGGGGGAACTATGGCTACACCTTC. It encodes CASSPMGGNYGYTF.

The chain combines TRBV6-5 with TRBJ1-2; 8 bases fit TRBD1. This CDR3 region has 14 residues. Germline V gene sequence: CDR1 MNHEY, CDR2 SVGAGI. Trimming cost V 4 bases and J 6 bases; bases outside gene matches: 7. DNA of the CDR3: TGTGCCAGCAGTTCCCCAGGGGGCGCGAATGGCTACACCTTC. Amino acids: CASSSPGGANGYTF.

A few counts support this clone. The rearrangement uses TRBV6-5 and TRBJ1-4, with 7 positions matching TRBD1. Losses at the gene ends were 5 bases for V and 6 bases for J; bases not matched to a gene: 6. Germline CDR1 is MNHEY and CDR2 is SVGAGI. The CDR3 sequence is 14 residues long. In DNA, the CDR3 is TGTGCCAGCAGTGACCGGGACAGATATGAAAAACTGTTTTTT. Translating gives CASSDRDRYEKLFF.

This clone was seen once. The rearrangement uses TRBV30 and TRBJ1-6; perhaps TRBD1 as D (5 bases). Germline V gene lookup returns CDR1 GTSNPN and CDR2 SVGIG (reference sequence). The CDR3 consists of 17 residues. V was clipped by 3 bases and J by 0 bases, with 15 bases between them. DNA for the CDR3: TGTGCCTGGAGGACGGCAGGGCTGAGCTCCTATAATTCACCCCTCCACTTT. The encoded protein is CAWRTAGLSSYNSPLHF.

Here the CDR3 reads CASLRQGGEKLFF. The CDR3 DNA sequence: TGCGCCAGCTTAAGACAGGGTGGTGAAAAACTGTTTTTT. The chain couples TRBV10-2 to TRBJ1-4; 7 nucleotides match TRBD1. The J segment lost 7 bases and the V segment lost 8 bases, leaving 7 bases of the junction unmatched. This CDR3 contains 13 residues. CDR1 and CDR2 from the germline V gene are WSHSY and SAAADI.

The sample holds a few counts of this clone. The chain joins TRBV10-3 to TRBJ1-1; D is possibly TRBD1 (6 bases). The V gene lost 10 bases and the J gene lost 0 bases, with 12 bases spanning the gap. The germline V gene encodes CDR1 ENHRY and CDR2 SYGVKD. The CDR3 contains 13 residues. The CDR3 is CATEDSMNTEAFF. DNA for the CDR3: TGTGCCACAGAGGACAGTATGAACACTGAAGCTTTCTTT.

The count of this clone is one. The chain recombines TRBV9 with TRBJ1-2; D is ambiguous. This CDR3 is 18 amino acids long. Germline CDR1 SGDLS, CDR2 YYNGEE. V was trimmed by 3 bases and J by 4 bases, leaving 25 bases between them. The DNA of the CDR3 is TGTGCCAGCAGCGCCTCACTGTTGGAACACGGATCGGGCTATGGCTACACCTTC. Its protein product is CASSASLLEHGSGYGYTF. The whole variable domain, filled in from reference TRBV9 and TRBJ1-2, reads DSGVTQTPKHLITATGQRVTLRCSPRSGDLSVYWYQQSLDQGLQFLIQYYNGEERAKGNILERFSAQQFPDLHSELNLSSLELGDSALYFCASSASLLEHGSGYGYTFGSGTRLTVV.

J is TRBJ1-3 and V is TRBV6-1, with a possible D match to TRBD1 (6 bases). The V end was cut by 3 bases, the J end by 0 bases, with 12 bases between. The CDR3 covers 16 residues. The V gene's germline CDR1 is MNHNS and CDR2 SASEGT. CDR3 in amino acids: CASSDTGTSSGNTIYF. In DNA form, the CDR3 reads TGTGCCAGCAGTGACACCGGGACAAGCTCTGGAAACACCATATATTTT.

The chain combines TRBV18 with TRBJ2-1; unclear D gene. The CDR3 extends over 13 amino acids. V lost 3 bases, J lost 8 bases, and 11 bases lay in between. Germline CDR1 reads KGHSH; CDR2 reads LQKENI. CDR3 bases: TGTGCCAGCTCACCTCCATCTCGCGATGAGCAGTTCTTC. It codes for CASSPPSRDEQFF. The complete variable domain, with remaining parts taken from reference TRBV18 and TRBJ2-1, reads NAGVMQNPRHLVRRRGQEARLRCSPMKGHSHVYWYRQLPEEGLKFMVYLQKENIIDESGMPKERFSAEFPKEGPSILRIQQVVRGDSAAYFCASSPPSRDEQFFGPGTRLTVL.

This clone was detected only once. The same CDR3 also results from other DNA sequences found in this sample. The chain uses TRBV18 and TRBJ1-1; 7 bases are a match to TRBD1. CDR3 length: 13 amino acids. Germline trimming cut 1 base from V and 4 bases from J; bases unmatched to any gene: 0. Germline V CDR1 and CDR2: KGHSH, LQKENI. The CDR3 DNA follows: TGTGCCAGCTCACCACAGGGGGCCACTGAAGCTTTCTTT. Residues: CASSPQGATEAFF.

The rearrangement joins TRBV7-8 to TRBJ2-5; D is perhaps TRBD1 (5 bases). V was shortened by 5 bases and J by 1 base, with 17 bases between the two germline ends. The V gene's germline CDR1 is SGHVS and CDR2 FQNEAQ. The CDR3 is 16 residues long. This chain's CDR3 is CASSPDRQIPQETQYF. CDR3 DNA sequence: TGTGCCAGCAGCCCAGACCGACAGATACCCCAAGAGACCCAGTACTTC.

The chain joins TRBV19 to TRBJ2-7; D may be TRBD1 (5 bases). The V end lost 3 bases, the J end lost 5 bases, and 11 bases lay between the germline ends. The CDR3 is 13 residues long. From germline, CDR1 is LNHDA and CDR2 SQIVND (reference sequence). The CDR3 DNA reads as TGTGCCAGTAGTATCGGGTGGGGCCACGAGCAGTACTTC. This translates into CASSIGWGHEQYF.

The V call is TRBV18, the J call TRBJ1-1; D is possibly TRBD1 (5 bases). The CDR3 covers 14 residues. V dropped 5 bases and J dropped 7 bases, with 17 bases sitting between them. The V gene's germline CDR1 is KGHSH and CDR2 LQKENI. CDR3 coding DNA: TGTGCCAGCTCAACGGCAGGGTACCCTCATGAAGCTTTCTTT. It is translated as CASSTAGYPHEAFF.

The chain carries TRBV4-3 and TRBJ2-1; D unclear. Trimming stripped 0 bases from V and 6 bases from J, with 6 bases between. Germline assignment: CDR1 LGHNA and CDR2 YSLEER. This CDR3 is built from 13 residues. The CDR3, as DNA: TGCGCCAGCAGCCAAGATCAATTCAATGAGCAGTTCTTC. This translates into CASSQDQFNEQFF.

This chain connects TRBV5-1 to TRBJ2-5; a weak D match, TRBD2 (5 bases). V lost 8 bases to trimming and J lost 3 bases, with 17 bases between them. CDR1 SGHRS and CDR2 YFSETQ come from the germline V gene. The length of the CDR3 is 14 residues. The CDR3 region has the DNA TGCGCCAGTAACAGCGGCAGGTCGGAAGAGACCCAGTACTTC. Translation gives CASNSGRSEETQYF. The full variable domain, its missing parts supplied by reference TRBV5-1 and TRBJ2-5, is KAGVTQTPRYLIKTRGQQVTLSCSPISGHRSVSWYQQTPGQGLQFLFEYFSETQRNKGNFPGRFSGRQFSNSRSEMNVSTLELGDSALYLCASNSGRSEETQYFGPGTRLLVL.

The chain carries TRBV7-8 and TRBJ2-7; 15 nucleotides agree with TRBD2. Germline CDR1 SGHVS, CDR2 FQNEAQ. The CDR3 totals 18 residues. J was trimmed by 5 bases and V by 5 bases; bases with no gene match: 13. The CDR3 bases are TGTGCCAGCAGCCCGCCTCCAGGACTAGCGGGGGGGCCGAACGAGCAGTACTTC. Translation gives CASSPPPGLAGGPNEQYF.

The chain carries TRBV27 and TRBJ2-7, with TRBD1 as a possible D gene (6 bases). Germline assignment: CDR1 MNHEY and CDR2 SMNVEV (reference sequence). The CDR3 is 16 residues long. Trimming removed 3 bases at V and 2 bases at J, with 17 bases between. The CDR3 coding sequence is TGTGCCAGCAGTTTCTCGGCAGGGGAATTCCCCTACGAGCAGTACTTC. Its protein is CASSFSAGEFPYEQYF.

The chain carries TRBV2 and TRBJ2-5; D unresolved. The CDR3 extends over 17 amino acids. V was cut by 1 base and J by 2 bases, with 17 bases left in between. The germline CDR1 and CDR2 sequences are SNHLY and FYNNEI. The CDR3: CASSEELGGPDQETQYF. The CDR3 nucleotides are TGTGCCAGCAGTGAAGAGTTAGGCGGCCCGGATCAAGAGACCCAGTACTTC.